This T cell receptor beta chain was sequenced in a study of blood T cell repertoires in COVID-19. Looking at the study overall: Some COVID-19 samples were acute and others convalescent; all came from the United States, Italy and Spain. PBMCs, B-cell-depleted T cells, or T cells provided the cDNA or gDNA that made up the material.

A few counts support this clone. CDR3 length equals 13 residues. V lost 3 bases and J lost 0, with 6 bases in between. Germline V lookup: CDR1 LNHNV, CDR2 YYDKDF (reference sequence). As processed by the authors: The assay estimated nucleated cells by amplifying reference gene primers. Assay used: immunoSEQ multiplex PCR; TCRdb lists only in-frame clones, some missing. V and J calls and clone size are as listed in that table; D and trimming were resolved from the DNA. This table holds roughly 140,000 clones, roughly 90% found once. The material sequenced was peripheral blood. This sequence was found in a man between 65 and 79 years old with acute or convalescent COVID-19. This chain uses TRBV15 with TRBJ2-7, with D perhaps TRBD2 (6 bases). The CDR3 bases are TGTGCCACCAGCAGGGGACTCTCCTACGAGCAGTACTTC. Protein: CATSRGLSYEQYF.